The 29 T cell receptor beta chains in this list originate from one sample, sequenced in a study of metastatic and nonmetastatic thyroid tumors. MiXCR re-clonotyped the PCR reads for TCRdb. The profile shows approximately 20,000 clones, about 15% of them singletons. Thyroid surgery had not been preceded by any treatment in any patient. Source material: blood. Receptor source: a male donor with papillary thyroid cancer or a benign thyroid nodule (not recorded which). Some clones in this sample may be carry-over from other donors' samples.

Comment on this clone: One end of the junction does not line up with germline, which may come from a read error. The V call is TRBV25-1, the J call TRBJ2-2, with TRBD2 matching 10 bases. CDR1 and CDR2 from the germline V gene are MGHDK and SYGVNS. This CDR3 region has 14 residues. As DNA, the CDR3 is TGTGCCAGGAGTGGGACTAGCGACACCGGGGAGATGTTTTTT. Encoded protein: CARSGTSDTGEMFF. The whole variable domain, remainder taken from reference TRBV25-1 and TRBJ2-2, is EADIYQTPRYLVIGTGKKITLECSQTMGHDKMYWYQQDPGMELHLIHYSYGVNSTEKGDLSSESTVSRIRTEHFPLTLESARPSHTSQYLCARSGTSDTGEMFFGEGSRLTVL.

There are many counts of this clone. This chain joins TRBV7-9 and TRBJ2-7; 9 nucleotides align to TRBD2. Germline lookup yields CDR1 SEHNR and CDR2 FQNEAQ (reference sequence). This CDR3 has 14 amino acids. V gave up 5 bases and J gave up 2 bases; unmatched junction bases: 4. The CDR3 loop is CASSPRTSAYEQYF. The CDR3, as DNA: TGTGCCAGCAGCCCGAGGACTAGCGCCTACGAGCAGTACTTC.

This clone is deemed medium-sized. V usage is TRBV12-3 or TRBV12-4 and J usage is TRBJ2-7, with 7 bases identical to TRBD2. CDR3 length equals 14 residues. V lost 1 base and J lost 3; bases outside the gene matches: 3. For the CDR3, the DNA is TGTGCCAGCAGTTTAGGCGGGAGTGGCTACGAGCAGTACTTC. It encodes CASSLGGSGYEQYF.

In its sample, this clone was seen many times. A much larger clone lies a single base off, so this may be a read error. This specimen includes other DNA sequences encoding the same CDR3. The rearrangement links TRBV27 to TRBJ1-1; unclear D gene. This CDR3 is built from 14 residues. Germline V gives CDR1 MNHEY, CDR2 SMNVEV (reference sequence). This CDR3 is CASRLGVMNTEAFF. The CDR3 DNA is TGCGCCAGTAGACTGGGCGTTATGAACACTGAAGCTTTCTTT.

This clone was counted at least ten times. Other DNA sequences within the sample encode an identical CDR3. The genes are TRBV6-1 and TRBJ2-3; 9 nucleotides line up with TRBD1. The germline CDR1 and CDR2 sequences are MNHNS and SASEGT. CDR3 length: 14 residues. After removal of 5 bases from V and 6 bases from J, the junction contained 6 bases not matched to a gene. The CDR3 DNA sequence: TGTGCCAGCAGTACGGACAGGGGTTCGGATACGCAGTATTTT. Amino acid sequence: CASSTDRGSDTQYF.

This clone has at least ten counts. This chain joins TRBV12-3 or TRBV12-4 and TRBJ2-1; tentatively, D is TRBD1 or TRBD2 (5 bases each). V was cut by 6 bases and J by 9 bases, with 9 bases left in between. The CDR3 contains 11 residues. The CDR3 loop reads CASRRGSEQFF. The CDR3 DNA reads as TGTGCCAGCAGGAGGGGATCTGAGCAGTTCTTC.

This clone came up many times. V gene TRBV10-3 combines with J gene TRBJ1-1; 9 positions agree with TRBD1. Per germline, CDR1 ENHRY and CDR2 SYGVKD. Trimming cost V 3 bases and J 1 base; bases outside gene matches: 6. CDR3 length: 16 residues. The chain's CDR3 is CAISDRQGGENTEAFF. The CDR3 region has the DNA TGTGCCATCAGTGATCGACAGGGGGGGGAGAACACTGAAGCTTTCTTT.

This clone was counted many times. The CDR3 is CASTPTGVGYTF. CDR3 nucleotides: TGTGCCAGCACCCCGACTGGAGTTGGCTACACCTTC. This chain uses TRBV12-3 or TRBV12-4 with TRBJ1-2, with no clear D. Trimming took off 7 bases at V and 7 bases at J, with 13 bases between the two ends. The CDR3 is made up of 12 amino acids.

This clone has ten or more counts. This chain links TRBV28 with TRBJ2-5; 14 bases line up with TRBD2. The germline V gene encodes CDR1 MDHEN and CDR2 SYDVKM. The J segment lost 1 base and the V segment lost 5 bases, leaving 6 bases of the junction unmatched. CDR3 size: 17 residues. This chain's CDR3 is CASSDGTSGSSQETQYF. CDR3 sequence (DNA): TGTGCCAGCAGTGACGGGACTAGCGGGAGTTCCCAAGAGACCCAGTACTTC.

This clone appeared many times. The chain recombines TRBV2 with TRBJ1-5, with 7 positions matching TRBD1. The CDR3 has 13 residues. The V gene's germline CDR1 is SNHLY and CDR2 FYNNEI. J lost 4 bases, V lost 6 bases, and 3 bases had no gene match. CDR3 nucleotides: TGTGCCAGCAGCTACAGGGGAAATCAGCCCCAGCATTTT. Translated: CASSYRGNQPQHF. The full variable domain, in which reference TRBV2 and TRBJ1-5 provide the parts outside the CDR3, is EPEVTQTPSHQVTQMGQEVILRCVPISNHLYFYWYRQILGQKVEFLVSFYNNEISEKSEIFDDQFSVERPDGSNFTLKIRSTKLEDSAMYFCASSYRGNQPQHFGDGTRLSIL.

This clone was recorded at least ten times. The chain is built from TRBV7-6 and TRBJ2-7, with 7 bases matching TRBD2. The V gene's germline CDR1 is SGHVS and CDR2 FNYEAQ. This CDR3 has 16 residues. V shed 0 bases, J shed 2 bases, and the junction held 7 bases outside the gene matches. The CDR3 loop is CASSLASVGGTYEQYF. CDR3 bases: TGTGCCAGCAGCTTAGCTTCTGTGGGGGGGACCTACGAGCAGTACTTC.

Ten or more counts support this clone. This chain uses TRBV19 with TRBJ1-5; TRBD1 aligns across 9 bases. The V and J ends lost 4 bases and 7 bases, in that order; junction bases with no gene match: 11. Germline CDR1 reads LNHDA; CDR2 reads SQIVND (reference sequence). This CDR3 spans 16 amino acids. CDR3 sequence: CASSTPGQGRNQPQHF. The CDR3 DNA is TGTGCCAGTAGTACCCCGGGACAGGGAAGAAACCAGCCCCAGCATTTT.

This clone was observed at least ten times. The chain is built from TRBV7-9 and TRBJ2-2; tentatively, D is TRBD1 (5 bases). This CDR3 has 13 amino acids. From germline, CDR1 is SEHNR and CDR2 FQNEAQ (reference sequence). Between the trimmed V and J ends, which lost 3 bases and 6 bases, there was a span of 8 bases. In DNA, the CDR3 is TGTGCCAGCAGCTTCCAGGGCGCCGGGGAGCTGTTTTTT. Encoded protein: CASSFQGAGELFF.

This clone is judged medium-sized. The rearrangement joins TRBV6-1 to TRBJ1-1; perhaps TRBD1 as D (6 bases). CDR1 is MNHNS and CDR2 is SASEGT in the germline V gene. The CDR3 sequence is 14 residues long. V was pared by 1 base and J by 3 bases, with 9 bases between. CDR3 nucleotides: TGTGCCAGCAGTGAAGAGGAGGGGGACACTGAAGCTTTCTTT. Translating gives CASSEEEGDTEAFF.

This clone was detected once. This chain links TRBV20-1 with TRBJ2-7; D ambiguous. CDR3 length: 13 residues. Germline-derived CDR1 and CDR2 are DFQATT and SNEGSKA (reference sequence). Deletions cut 5 bases from V and 0 bases from J, with 11 bases between. CDR3 amino acids: CSASDRGSYEQYF. In nucleotides, the CDR3 is TGCAGTGCTTCGGACCGCGGCTCCTACGAGCAGTACTTC.

This clone is medium-sized by share. The V call is TRBV28, the J call TRBJ2-2; no clear D. Germline V CDR1 and CDR2: MDHEN, SYDVKM. The CDR3 extends over 16 amino acids. V lost 6 bases and J 3 bases, leaving 17 bases between the germline ends. This CDR3 reads CASSRTKTIYTGELFF. The CDR3 DNA sequence: TGTGCCAGCAGCCGAACGAAGACAATTTACACCGGGGAGCTGTTTTTT.

This clone was seen ten or more times. The J gene is TRBJ1-3, the V gene TRBV5-6; possibly TRBD1 for D (5 bases). This CDR3 comprises 16 residues. Germline loops: CDR1 SGHDT, CDR2 YYEEEE. Between the trimmed V and J ends, which lost 6 bases and 0 bases, there was a span of 16 bases. CDR3 nucleotides: TGTGCCAGCAACTGGGGCAGAGTCGGCTCTGGAAACACCATATATTTT. Its translation: CASNWGRVGSGNTIYF.

This clone is deemed medium-sized (0.01 to 0.1%). The rearrangement uses TRBV4-2 and TRBJ2-3; D unresolved. The CDR3 runs to 13 residues. The V and J ends lost 3 bases and 8 bases respectively, with 12 bases between them. Germline CDR1 LGHNA, CDR2 YNFKEQ. The CDR3 loop reads CASSQMGSGTQYF. The DNA for the CDR3 is TGTGCCAGCAGCCAGATGGGTAGTGGTACGCAGTATTTT.

Judged by abundance, this clone is medium-sized. The V and J genes are TRBV4-1 and TRBJ2-7; D gene uncertain. Trimming removed 4 bases from V and 0 bases from J, with 13 bases in between. Germline values: CDR1 MGHRA, CDR2 YSYEKL. The CDR3 runs to 15 residues. The CDR3 coding sequence is TGCGCCAGCAGCCGCCAGGAACTAAGCTCCTACGAGCAGTACTTC. Translated: CASSRQELSSYEQYF.

This clone was picked up a small number of times. A read error may explain this, as a much larger clone is one base away. V is TRBV24-1 and J is TRBJ2-1, with 8 nucleotides matching TRBD1. The CDR3 loop spans 15 amino acids. Germline CDR1 is KGHDR and CDR2 is SFDVKD. The ends lost 4 bases at V and 9 bases at J; junction bases unmatched: 10. CDR3 in amino acids: CATSETGTGNSEQFF. CDR3 DNA: TGTGCCACCAGTGAAACCGGGACAGGCAACAGTGAGCAGTTCTTC.

The J gene is TRBJ2-7, the V gene TRBV2; D is unresolved. Germline CDR1 reads SNHLY; CDR2 reads FYNNEI. The CDR3 is 12 amino acids. V lost 9 bases and J lost 2, with 11 bases in between. This CDR3 is CARRESPYEQYF. CDR3 nucleotides: TGTGCCAGAAGGGAAAGTCCCTACGAGCAGTACTTC.

This clone is medium-sized within its sample. The chain links TRBV4-1 to TRBJ1-4; D is undetermined. The CDR3 runs to 15 residues. V lost 4 bases and J 0 bases, leaving 9 bases between the germline ends. Per the germline V gene, CDR1 is MGHRA and CDR2 is YSYEKL. The chain's CDR3 is CASSPYVSTNEKLFF. DNA of the CDR3: TGCGCCAGCAGCCCCTACGTCTCAACTAATGAAAAACTGTTTTTT.

This clone was recorded at least ten times. This rearrangement joins TRBV12-3 or TRBV12-4 to TRBJ1-5; no clear D gene. The V gene lost 2 bases and the J gene lost 7 bases, with 6 bases spanning the gap. The CDR3 is 12 residues long. Here the CDR3 reads CASSLSDQPQHF. CDR3 nucleotide sequence: TGTGCCAGCAGTTTAAGCGACCAGCCCCAGCATTTT.

This clone was seen at least ten times. The rearrangement joins TRBV9 to TRBJ2-2; TRBD1 agrees at 7 bases. The CDR3 totals 15 residues. Germline CDR1 is SGDLS and CDR2 is YYNGEE. Trimming removed 4 bases from V and 2 bases from J; junction bases left unmatched: 5. The CDR3, as DNA: TGTGCCAGCAGCTCCGGGACAGTAAACACCGGGGAGCTGTTTTTT. This sequence encodes CASSSGTVNTGELFF.

The table lists this clone with many counts. The chain links TRBV5-1 to TRBJ2-3; 9 bases line up with TRBD1. The CDR3 extends over 18 amino acids. Trimming removed 0 bases from V and 1 base from J; junction bases left unmatched: 9. Germline CDR1 is SGHRS and CDR2 is YFSETQ. The CDR3 protein is CASSLAPDRGGGTDTQYF. CDR3 in DNA: TGCGCCAGCAGCTTGGCACCGGACAGGGGAGGAGGCACAGATACGCAGTATTTT.

This clone was seen ten or more times. This chain links TRBV9 with TRBJ2-5; TRBD2 matches 7 bases. V dropped 4 bases and J dropped 0; count of bases not matched to a gene: 9. There are 16 residues in the CDR3. The V gene's germline CDR1 is SGDLS and CDR2 YYNGEE. CDR3 region: CASSIGGTTYQETQYF. DNA for the CDR3: TGTGCCAGCAGCATCGGGGGGACGACGTACCAAGAGACCCAGTACTTC.

This clone was seen repeatedly, ten times or more. The V and J genes are TRBV5-1 and TRBJ1-4; D uncertain. The length of the CDR3 is 13 residues. Germline CDR1 SGHRS, CDR2 YFSETQ. V was cut by 2 bases and J by 3 bases, with 5 bases left in between. CDR3 coding DNA: TGCGCCAGCAGCTTCGGTCCTAATGAAAAACTGTTTTTT. As protein: CASSFGPNEKLFF.

At least ten counts were recorded for this clone. This chain links TRBV29-1 with TRBJ2-7; perhaps TRBD2 as D (6 bases). Trimming took 6 bases from V and 0 from J, leaving 15 bases between them. Looked up from germline, CDR1 is SQVTM and CDR2 is ANQGSEA. The CDR3 contains 14 residues. The CDR3: CSVVPGLHSYEQYF. As DNA, the CDR3 is TGCAGCGTCGTCCCGGGACTTCACTCCTACGAGCAGTACTTC.

This clone was seen many times. The chain joins TRBV4-3 to TRBJ2-2; maybe TRBD1 (7 bases). V was cut by 1 base and J by 5 bases, with 11 bases left in between. CDR1 is LGHNA, CDR2 YSLEER, per germline. CDR3 length equals 15 residues. CDR3 nucleotide sequence: TGCGCCAGCAGCCAAGCAGGGGGGAAGACCGGGGAGCTGTTTTTT. It is translated as CASSQAGGKTGELFF.